Each of the 21 T cell receptor beta chains below was sequenced from the same sample in a study of blood T cell repertoires in COVID-19 (TCRdb year 2020). Library construction relied on the immunoSEQ multiplex PCR assay. The immuneACCESS repertoire file appears here via TCRdb, limited to in-frame rearrangements. These files lack a portion of the clones; in checked studies, under half of the deficit traces to unresolved V genes, and the cause of the others is not known. For this sample the table gives about 250,000 clones, of which 86% were detected only once. The ten largest clones add up to about 5.4% of the sample. The sequencing sample was made of peripheral blood. These receptors originate from a woman of 80 years or more with COVID-19, enrolled during active disease.

This clone was seen a few times. The J gene is TRBJ1-3, the V gene TRBV5-1, with a weak D call TRBD1 (5 bases). The CDR3 loop spans 15 amino acids. V shed 2 bases and J shed 2 bases, with 11 bases lying between them. The V gene's germline CDR1 is SGHRS and CDR2 YFSETQ. CDR3 in DNA: TGCGCCAGCAGCTTCTGGGCAGGGACTGGAAACACCATATATTTT. Encoded protein: CASSFWAGTGNTIYF.

Note on this clone: Germline and junction disagree at one end, which may indicate a read error. The chain has TRBV7-2 and TRBJ1-4; 8 bases are a match to TRBD1. Germline V CDR1 and CDR2: SGHTA, FQGNSA. This CDR3 has 15 amino acids. CDR3 residues: CASSVAGQEYEKLFF. In DNA, the CDR3 is TGTGCCAGCAGCGTAGCGGGACAGGAGTATGAAAAACTGTTTTTT.

This clone showed up just a few times. The chain links TRBV3-1 (or the pseudogene TRBV3-2) to TRBJ1-3, with no clear D. The CDR3 length is 14 residues. V lost 3 bases to trimming and J lost 2 bases, with 8 bases between them. CDR1 is LGHDT, CDR2 YNNKEL, per germline (reference sequence). The CDR3 coding sequence is TGTGCCAGCAGCCAGAATATAGCTGGAAACACCATATATTTT. Amino acid sequence: CASSQNIAGNTIYF.

The J gene is TRBJ1-5, the V gene TRBV6-5; D might be TRBD1 (6 bases). CDR1 and CDR2 (germline): MNHEY, SVGAGI. The V and J ends lost 7 bases and 5 bases respectively, with 12 bases between them. The CDR3 runs 13 residues. Here the CDR3 reads CASKPRGDQPQHF. The DNA of the CDR3 is TGTGCCAGCAAACCCAGGGGCGATCAGCCCCAGCATTTT.

The chain joins TRBV10-1 to TRBJ1-3, with a tentative D call TRBD1 (5 bases). Trimming left V 5 bases short and J 0 bases short, with 11 bases between. The CDR3 sequence is 15 residues long. Germline CDR1 reads WNHNN; CDR2 reads SYGVQD (reference sequence). The CDR3 loop is CASSSQGGSGNTIYF. CDR3 sequence (DNA): TGCGCCAGCAGTTCTCAGGGAGGCTCTGGAAACACCATATATTTT.

As for this clone: Its ends do not fully match the called genes, so a read error is possible. V gene TRBV5-4 combines with J gene TRBJ1-1, with 8 bases fitting TRBD1. The length of the CDR3 is 15 residues. Germline V lookup: CDR1 SGHNT, CDR2 YYREEE (reference sequence). CDR3 in DNA: TGTGCCAGCAACTTGGGGGGGACAGGCGGTACTGAAGCTTTCTTT. Translation gives CASNLGGTGGTEAFF.

This chain joins TRBV5-1 and TRBJ2-3, with a tentative D call TRBD1 (6 bases). From germline, CDR1 is SGHRS and CDR2 YFSETQ. Trimming stripped 4 bases from V and 2 bases from J, with 17 bases between. The CDR3 consists of 16 residues. The DNA of the CDR3 is TGCGCCAGCAGCCCGACCGGGACACTTCACACAGATACGCAGTATTTT. It translates to CASSPTGTLHTDTQYF.

This chain joins TRBV7-9 and TRBJ1-2, with D possibly matching TRBD1 (6 bases). The V end lost 0 bases, the J end lost 7 bases, and 9 bases lay between the germline ends. CDR1 and CDR2 from the germline V gene are SEHNR and FQNEAQ (reference sequence). CDR3 length: 13 amino acids. The DNA for the CDR3 is TGTGCCAGCAGCTTAGCAGGGGGAAGTGGCTACACCTTC. It codes for CASSLAGGSGYTF.

The V gene is TRBV28, the J gene TRBJ2-2; TRBD2 agrees at 13 bases. Unmatched junction bases numbered 13, after V lost 5 bases and J lost 4 bases. Germline V gene sequence: CDR1 MDHEN, CDR2 SYDVKM. CDR3 length: 19 residues. The CDR3 DNA sequence: TGTGCCAGCAGTCGACCACTAGCGGGGGGGCCTCACGGCACCGGGGAGCTGTTTTTT. Amino acids: CASSRPLAGGPHGTGELFF.

V is TRBV12-2 and J is TRBJ2-7; the D call of TRBD1 is as the table states it, not checked on the DNA. TRBV12-2 is annotated as a pseudogene. The CDR3 consists of 14 residues. DNA for the CDR3: TGTGCAAGTCGCTCCGGTCACCCAGGGGCCGAGCAGTACGTC. Its translation is CASRSGHPGAEQYV.

A few counts support this clone. The chain uses TRBV19 and TRBJ1-5, with D unresolved. There are 15 residues in the CDR3. Germline V gives CDR1 LNHDA, CDR2 SQIVND (reference sequence). Between the trimmed V and J ends, which lost 2 bases and 4 bases, there was a span of 12 bases. The CDR3 loop is CASSISYSLNQPQHF. Written as DNA, the CDR3 is TGTGCCAGTAGTATATCTTACAGTTTAAATCAGCCCCAGCATTTT.

This chain connects TRBV6-4 to TRBJ2-7, with 9 bases aligning to TRBD2. Unmatched junction bases numbered 16, after V lost 2 bases and J lost 5 bases. CDR3 length: 18 residues. CDR1 and CDR2 (germline): MRHNA, SNTAGT. The DNA for the CDR3 is TGTGCCAGCAGTGACCCGAAACGGTTGGGACTAGCTTTCCACGAGCAGTACTTC. It yields the protein CASSDPKRLGLAFHEQYF.

The J gene is TRBJ2-5, the V gene TRBV6-2 or TRBV6-3; TRBD2 matches 14 bases. CDR3 length equals 17 residues. In germline, CDR1 is MNHEY, CDR2 SVGEGT. After removal of 2 bases from V and 3 bases from J, the junction contained 5 bases not matched to a gene. DNA of the CDR3: TGTGCCAGCAGTTACCTGGGGACTAGCGGGGGCAAAGAGACCCAGTACTTC. Translating gives CASSYLGTSGGKETQYF.

The chain employs TRBV28 and TRBJ2-6, with 8 bases identical to TRBD1. The CDR3 sequence is 16 residues long. After removal of 4 bases from V and 2 bases from J, the junction contained 4 bases not matched to a gene. Germline lookup yields CDR1 MDHEN and CDR2 SYDVKM. CDR3 sequence reads: CASSSMTGAGANVLTF. The CDR3 region has the DNA TGTGCCAGCAGTTCCATGACAGGGGCTGGGGCCAACGTCCTGACTTTC.

The chain employs TRBV5-4 and TRBJ2-2, with 7 bases that match TRBD1. Germline CDR1 reads SGHNT; CDR2 reads YYREEE (reference sequence). The CDR3 contains 14 residues. With 5 bases clipped from V and 4 bases from J, the junction kept 5 bases outside the gene matches. The DNA for the CDR3 is TGTGCCAGCAGGAGGGACAGACTCACCGGGGAGCTGTTTTTT. It translates to CASRRDRLTGELFF.

The rearrangement joins TRBV5-1 to TRBJ2-7; D is possibly TRBD2 (7 bases). V was clipped by 4 bases and J by 4 bases, with 15 bases between them. Germline V gene sequence: CDR1 SGHRS, CDR2 YFSETQ. The CDR3 has 14 amino acids. CDR3: CASSPSGGRYEQYF. The CDR3 nucleotides read TGCGCCAGCAGCCCCTCGGGGGGCAGGTACGAGCAGTACTTC.

This clone appeared a few times. The chain recombines TRBV29-1 with TRBJ1-2; weak D call: TRBD1 (6 bases). Germline CDR1 SQVTM, CDR2 ANQGSEA. The CDR3 has 15 amino acids. Between the trimmed V and J ends, which lost 7 bases and 0 bases, there was a span of 18 bases. Written as DNA, the CDR3 is TGCAGCGCCAAACCCTACAGGGAAGCTAACTATGGCTACACCTTC. It yields the protein CSAKPYREANYGYTF.

This clone was seen only once. The rearrangement links TRBV10-3 to TRBJ1-2; D is unclear. The CDR3 totals 13 residues. Germline V CDR1 and CDR2: ENHRY, SYGVKD. V dropped 4 bases and J dropped 6 bases, with 12 bases sitting between them. This chain's CDR3 is CAISVLPENGYTF. CDR3 nucleotides: TGTGCCATCAGTGTCCTTCCTGAGAATGGCTACACCTTC.

Concerning this clone itself: The same CDR3 is also encoded by other DNA sequences in this sample. The V gene is TRBV30, the J gene TRBJ2-5, with D unclear. V dropped 1 base and J dropped 1 base, with 7 bases sitting between them. This CDR3 comprises 13 residues. Germline lookup yields CDR1 GTSNPN and CDR2 SVGIG (reference sequence). CDR3 protein: CAWSGLAQETQYF. The CDR3 DNA reads TGTGCCTGGAGTGGATTAGCCCAAGAGACCCAGTACTTC.

This clone was detected only a few times. V gene TRBV18 combines with J gene TRBJ2-3; 8 bases agree with TRBD2. This CDR3 is built from 15 residues. V was pared by 5 bases and J by 2 bases, with 6 bases of the junction left unmatched. Germline V gene lookup returns CDR1 KGHSH and CDR2 LQKENI. CDR3 sequence (DNA): TGTGCCAGCTCAGTAAGCGGGGGCATCACAGATACGCAGTATTTT. Translated, it gives CASSVSGGITDTQYF.

The chain couples TRBV28 to TRBJ1-1; unclear D gene. The length of the CDR3 is 12 residues. Trimming took off 2 bases at V and 3 bases at J, with 4 bases between the two ends. The germline V gene has CDR1 MDHEN and CDR2 SYDVKM. The chain's CDR3 is CASSLLHTEAFF. In nucleotides, the CDR3 is TGTGCCAGCAGTTTACTCCACACTGAAGCTTTCTTT.